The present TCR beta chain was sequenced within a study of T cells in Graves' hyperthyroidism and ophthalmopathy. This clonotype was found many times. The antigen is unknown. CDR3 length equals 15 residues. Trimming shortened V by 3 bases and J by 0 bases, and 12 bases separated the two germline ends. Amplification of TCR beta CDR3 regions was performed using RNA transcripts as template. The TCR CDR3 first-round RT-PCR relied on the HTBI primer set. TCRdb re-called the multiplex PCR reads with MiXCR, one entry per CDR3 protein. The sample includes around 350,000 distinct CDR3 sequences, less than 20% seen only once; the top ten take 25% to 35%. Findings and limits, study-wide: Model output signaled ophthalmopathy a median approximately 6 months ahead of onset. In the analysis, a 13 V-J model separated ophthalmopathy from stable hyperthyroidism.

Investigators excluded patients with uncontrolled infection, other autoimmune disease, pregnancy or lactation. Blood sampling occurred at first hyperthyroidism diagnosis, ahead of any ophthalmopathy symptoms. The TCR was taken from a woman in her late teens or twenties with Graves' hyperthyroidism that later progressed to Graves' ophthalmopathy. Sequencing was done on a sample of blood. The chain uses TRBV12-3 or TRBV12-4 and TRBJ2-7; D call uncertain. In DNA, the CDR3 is TGTGCCAGCAGTTTCGGGCCCCAATCCTCCTACGAGCAGTACTTC. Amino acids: CASSFGPQSSYEQYF.